Listed below are T cell receptor beta chains from one sample, sequenced in a study of OX40 agonist ivuxolimab in advanced cancers. TCRdb's table, derived via immunoSEQ multiplex PCR, lists solely in-frame clones and lacks some. The sample includes more than 65,000 clones, 80% to 90% of them seen just once. The sequences come from CD4+ or CD8+ T cells sorted from blood, collected in a trial of the OX40 agonist ivuxolimab. Receptor source: an adult with an advanced solid tumor such as melanoma, head and neck, liver or kidney cancer. Both conserved end residues are part of each CDR3. The D gene is left open where the match is weak. Rows may omit the clone size; those that give it use once, few, many or a size class.

clone size: .; V gene: TRBV5-1; D gene: .; J gene: TRBJ2-5; CDR3 protein: CASSFSGTGAQETQYF; CDR3 DNA: TGCGCCAGCAGCTTCTCCGGGACGGGAGCCCAAGAGACCCAGTACTTC
clone size: .; V gene: TRBV6-5; D gene: .; J gene: TRBJ2-4; CDR3 protein: CASRPGALAKNIQYF; CDR3 DNA: TGTGCCAGCAGGCCTGGAGCATTAGCCAAAAACATTCAGTACTTC
clone size: .; V gene: TRBV5-5; D gene: .; J gene: TRBJ1-2; CDR3 protein: CASSLDRYGYTF; CDR3 DNA: TGTGCCAGCAGCTTGGATAGGTATGGCTACACCTTC
clone size: .; V gene: TRBV4-1; D gene: TRBD1; J gene: TRBJ2-1; CDR3 protein: CASSPTGLIYNEQFF; CDR3 DNA: TGCGCCAGCAGCCCGACAGGGCTTATCTACAATGAGCAGTTCTTC
clone size: .; V gene: TRBV28; D gene: .; J gene: TRBJ2-7; CDR3 protein: CASSFLDRRYEQYF; CDR3 DNA: TGTGCCAGCAGTTTTCTGGACAGACGCTACGAGCAGTACTTC
clone size: .; V gene: TRBV9; D gene: .; J gene: TRBJ1-2; CDR3 protein: CASSSRQVVNYGYTF; CDR3 DNA: TGTGCCAGCAGCTCTCGACAGGTAGTTAACTATGGCTACACCTTC
clone size: .; V gene: TRBV30; D gene: .; J gene: TRBJ1-6; CDR3 protein: CAWRNFSPLHF; CDR3 DNA: TGTGCCTGGAGAAACTTCTCACCCCTCCACTTT
clone size: .; V gene: TRBV2; D gene: TRBD1; J gene: TRBJ1-2; CDR3 protein: CASKGQGAFGYTF; CDR3 DNA: TGTGCCAGCAAGGGACAGGGGGCGTTTGGCTACACCTTC
clone size: .; V gene: TRBV19; D gene: .; J gene: TRBJ1-6; CDR3 protein: CASSIGSTFSPLHF; CDR3 DNA: TGTGCCAGTAGTATAGGAAGCACCTTTTCACCCCTCCACTTT
clone size: .; V gene: TRBV6-1; D gene: .; J gene: TRBJ2-5; CDR3 protein: CASSEPSARARYSETQYF; CDR3 DNA: TGTGCCAGCAGTGAACCCTCGGCAAGGGCGCGTTACTCGGAGACCCAGTACTTC
clone size: .; V gene: TRBV19; D gene: TRBD2; J gene: TRBJ2-4; CDR3 protein: CASSIKSAGAKNIQYF; CDR3 DNA: TGTGCCAGTAGTATAAAGTCCGCGGGAGCGAAAAACATTCAGTACTTC
clone size: .; V gene: TRBV25-1; D gene: TRBD2; J gene: TRBJ2-1; CDR3 protein: CASSEASGSGNEQFF; CDR3 DNA: TGTGCCAGCAGTGAAGCTAGCGGGAGCGGCAATGAGCAGTTCTTC
clone size: .; V gene: TRBV7-2; D gene: .; J gene: TRBJ1-5; CDR3 protein: CASSLGGGRSNQPQHF; CDR3 DNA: TGTGCCAGCAGCTTAGGTGGGGGAAGGAGCAATCAGCCCCAGCATTTT
clone size: .; V gene: TRBV5-1; D gene: .; J gene: TRBJ2-1; CDR3 protein: CASSLTTGTLHNEQFF; CDR3 DNA: TGCGCCAGCAGCTTGACGACCGGGACCCTTCACAATGAGCAGTTCTTC
clone size: once; V gene: TRBV7-2; D gene: TRBD2; J gene: TRBJ2-7; CDR3 protein: CASSAGLAVSYEQYF; CDR3 DNA: TGTGCCAGCAGCGCGGGACTAGCGGTATCCTACGAGCAGTACTTC
clone size: once; V gene: TRBV4-3; D gene: TRBD1; J gene: TRBJ2-7; CDR3 protein: CASSQATGGSYEQYF; CDR3 DNA: TGCGCCAGCAGCCAAGCCACAGGGGGCTCCTACGAGCAGTACTTC
clone size: .; V gene: TRBV29-1; D gene: TRBD1; J gene: TRBJ1-1; CDR3 protein: CSGTGAGGTEAFF; CDR3 DNA: TGCAGCGGGACAGGGGCGGGTGGGACTGAAGCTTTCTTT
clone size: .; V gene: TRBV18; D gene: .; J gene: TRBJ1-4; CDR3 protein: CASRTGSDGNEKLFF; CDR3 DNA: TGTGCCAGCCGTACGGGGTCTGACGGTAATGAAAAACTGTTTTTT
clone size: .; V gene: TRBV7-9; D gene: TRBD2; J gene: TRBJ2-5; CDR3 protein: CASSPGGYSRKGETQYF; CDR3 DNA: TGTGCCAGCAGCCCGGGGGGGTATTCAAGAAAAGGGGAGACCCAGTACTTC
clone size: .; V gene: TRBV7-3; D gene: .; J gene: TRBJ2-7; CDR3 protein: CASSFRGDSYEQYF; CDR3 DNA: TGTGCCAGCAGCTTCCGGGGTGACTCCTACGAGCAGTACTTC